Below are 15 T cell receptor beta chains sequenced from a single sample in a study of blood T cells in healthy people across ages. Next came a second PCR, run for about 6 to 12 cycles, which used a sample-barcoded 5' primer along with a J-beta primer mix. TCRdb reprocessed the 5' RACE reads via MiXCR and lists one record per CDR3 protein. The repertoire holds 650,000 to 1,000,000 distinct CDR3 sequences, roughly 46% seen once, with 15% to 20% in the top ten. Source material: blood. These receptor sequences come from a man aged 80 or over in good health.

The chain is built from TRBV2 and TRBJ2-7; tentatively, D is TRBD2 (6 bases). Per the germline V gene, CDR1 is SNHLY and CDR2 is FYNNEI. This CDR3 is 16 amino acids long. V was cut by 4 bases and J by 7 bases, with 23 bases left in between. The CDR3 loop reads CASSVSGAQTGDEQYF. The CDR3 nucleotides read TGTGCCAGCAGTGTTTCCGGAGCCCAAACGGGGGATGAGCAGTACTTC.

CDR3 residues: CSVDTDSSSGNTIYF. The CDR3 coding sequence is TGCAGCGTTGATACAGACTCTAGCTCTGGAAACACCATATATTTT. The J gene is TRBJ1-3, the V gene TRBV29-1; no definite D call. V was clipped by 3 bases and J by 0 bases, with 12 bases between them. The CDR3 totals 15 residues. CDR1 and CDR2 from the germline V gene are SQVTM and ANQGSEA.

This clonotype was found a few times. This chain connects TRBV7-9 to TRBJ1-4, with D tentatively TRBD1 (6 bases). Trimming took 5 bases from V and 8 from J, leaving 15 bases between them. The CDR3 is 14 amino acids. Germline CDR1 and CDR2: SEHNR and FQNEAQ (reference sequence). This chain's CDR3 is CASSARETGEKLFF. CDR3 sequence (DNA): TGTGCCAGCAGCGCCCGGGAGACAGGAGAAAAACTGTTTTTT.

J is TRBJ2-1 and V is TRBV5-6; 13 bases map to TRBD2. CDR1 SGHDT and CDR2 YYEEEE come from the germline V gene. V was pared by 4 bases and J by 3 bases, with 13 bases of the junction left unmatched. The length of the CDR3 is 19 residues. The CDR3 bases are TGTGCCAGCAGCCCGCGACTAGCGGGAGGTCGATGGGGCTACAATGAGCAGTTCTTC. Translated: CASSPRLAGGRWGYNEQFF.

This clonotype was counted ten times or more. Possible read error: a much larger clone is one base away. The rearrangement links TRBV27 to TRBJ2-5, with 7 bases identical to TRBD2. Germline V gene lookup returns CDR1 MNHEY and CDR2 SMNVEV (reference sequence). There are 13 residues in the CDR3. Losses at the gene ends were 5 bases for V and 11 bases for J; bases not matched to a gene: 11. CDR3 residues: CASSATSEDEQYF. CDR3 DNA: TGTGCCAGCAGTGCCACTAGCGAGGATGAGCAGTACTTC.

As regards this clonotype: An end of the junction does not agree with germline; a read error may underlie this. The V gene is TRBV6-6, the J gene TRBJ2-7; D gene ambiguous. Germline assignment: CDR1 MNHNY and CDR2 SVGAGI (reference sequence). This CDR3 contains 16 residues. CDR3 amino acids: CASSDSLRGNSYEQYF. CDR3 bases: TGTGCCAGCAGTGACTCCTTACGCGGCAACTCCTACGAGCAGTACTTC.

This chain connects TRBV12-3 or TRBV12-4 to TRBJ2-2, with TRBD2 matching 10 bases. V dropped 10 bases and J dropped 5; count of bases not matched to a gene: 10. This CDR3 has 15 residues. The chain's CDR3 is CANSQSGRETGELFF. The CDR3 DNA sequence: TGTGCCAACAGCCAAAGCGGGAGGGAGACCGGGGAGCTGTTTTTT.

Concerning this clonotype: At one end the junction does not follow the germline gene, possibly because of a read error. This rearrangement joins TRBV18 to TRBJ2-1; D is possibly TRBD2 (6 bases). CDR1 and CDR2 (germline): KGHSH, LQKENI. The CDR3 extends over 16 amino acids. The CDR3 bases are TGTGCCAGCTCACCCCAACAGCTCCGGGGGTACACTGAGCAGTTCTTC. Residues: CASSPQQLRGYTEQFF.

The rearrangement links TRBV10-3 to TRBJ2-5, with D possibly TRBD2 on 5 matching bases. Trimming pared 4 bases from V and 11 bases from J, leaving 17 bases between. There are 13 residues in the CDR3. Germline V gene data show CDR1 as ENHRY and CDR2 as SYGVKD. CDR3 protein: CAISGAEGVEQYF. The CDR3 DNA sequence: TGTGCCATCAGTGGGGCCGAGGGAGTGGAGCAGTACTTC.

The chain has TRBV3-1 and TRBJ2-7; D is perhaps TRBD1 or TRBD2 (5 bases each). The DNA end is a closer match to TRBJ2-5, so the J assignment may be wrong. CDR1 LGHDT and CDR2 YNNKEL come from the germline V gene (reference sequence). This CDR3 is built from 15 residues. Here the CDR3 DNA reads TGTGCCAGCAGCCCCCCAGGGAGATGGCAAGAGACCCAGTACTTC. Translating gives CASSPPGRWQETQYF.

V gene TRBV4-2 combines with J gene TRBJ2-3; 13 bases fit TRBD2. The CDR3 is 18 residues long. V was pared by 0 bases and J by 6 bases, with 9 bases of the junction left unmatched. CDR1 and CDR2 from the germline V gene are LGHNA and YNFKEQ. The CDR3 spells CASSQDLRTSGRSDTQYF. CDR3 in DNA: TGTGCCAGCAGCCAAGATCTGCGGACTAGCGGGAGATCGGATACGCAGTATTTT.

The chain couples TRBV12-3 or TRBV12-4 to TRBJ2-1; no definite D call. Trimming cost V 3 bases and J 5 bases, with 14 bases left between them. This CDR3 is 15 amino acids long. The CDR3 spells CASSFLTSSNNEQFF. DNA for the CDR3: TGTGCCAGCAGTTTCCTGACGAGTTCCAACAATGAGCAGTTCTTC.

This rearrangement joins TRBV7-9 to TRBJ2-5; the D is unclear. Per germline, CDR1 SEHNR and CDR2 FQNEAQ (reference sequence). The V and J ends lost 3 bases and 5 bases respectively, with 13 bases between them. This CDR3 spans 14 amino acids. In DNA form, the CDR3 reads TGTGCCAGCAGCTTCAGGACCACGCAGGAGACCCAGTACTTC. Translation gives CASSFRTTQETQYF.

This chain joins TRBV29-1 and TRBJ2-7; D is tentatively TRBD1 or TRBD2 (7 bases each). Germline lookup yields CDR1 SQVTM and CDR2 ANQGSEA. The CDR3 sequence is 11 residues long. Trimming took 4 bases from V and 6 from J, leaving 10 bases between them. The CDR3: CSVARGGEQYF. The CDR3 DNA follows: TGCAGCGTTGCCAGGGGGGGCGAGCAGTACTTC.

The V call is TRBV7-2, the J call TRBJ2-7, with 7 bases matching TRBD2. CDR3 length: 14 residues. Germline CDR1 SGHTA, CDR2 FQGNSA. The junction had 3 bases not matched to a gene; V was cut back by 3 bases and J by 1 base. CDR3 DNA sequence: TGTGCCAGCAGCTTTGGGGGGGGATCCTACGAGCAGTACTTC. Translation gives CASSFGGGSYEQYF.